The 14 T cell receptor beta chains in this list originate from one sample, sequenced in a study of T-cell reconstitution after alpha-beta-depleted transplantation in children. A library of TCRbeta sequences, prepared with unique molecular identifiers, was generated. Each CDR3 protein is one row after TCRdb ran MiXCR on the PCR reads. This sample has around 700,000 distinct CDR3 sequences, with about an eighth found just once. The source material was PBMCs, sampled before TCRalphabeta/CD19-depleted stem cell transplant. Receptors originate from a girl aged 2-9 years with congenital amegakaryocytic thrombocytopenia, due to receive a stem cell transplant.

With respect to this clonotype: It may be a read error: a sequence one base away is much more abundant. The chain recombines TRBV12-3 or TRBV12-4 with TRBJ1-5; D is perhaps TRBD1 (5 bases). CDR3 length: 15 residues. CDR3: CVSSLGRLSNQPQHF. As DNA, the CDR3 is TGTGTCAGCAGTTTGGGACGGTTAAGCAATCAGCCCCAGCATTTT.

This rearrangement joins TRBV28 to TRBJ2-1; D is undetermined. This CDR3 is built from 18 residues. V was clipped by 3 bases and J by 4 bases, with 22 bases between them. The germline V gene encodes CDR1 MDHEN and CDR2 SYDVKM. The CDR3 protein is CASSFSHTLYGAYNEQFF. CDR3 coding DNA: TGTGCCAGCAGTTTTTCACATACGTTGTACGGTGCGTACAATGAGCAGTTCTTC.

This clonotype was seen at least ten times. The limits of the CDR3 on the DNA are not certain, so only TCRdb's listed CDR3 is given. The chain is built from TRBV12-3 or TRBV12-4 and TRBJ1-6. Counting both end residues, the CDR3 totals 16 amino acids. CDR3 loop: CASSSSGSRENSPLHF.

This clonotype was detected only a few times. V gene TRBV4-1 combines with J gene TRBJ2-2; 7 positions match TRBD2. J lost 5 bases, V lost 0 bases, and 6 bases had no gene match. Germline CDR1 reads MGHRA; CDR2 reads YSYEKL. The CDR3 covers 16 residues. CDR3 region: CASSQDRGGGTGELFF. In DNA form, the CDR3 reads TGCGCCAGCAGCCAAGATCGAGGCGGGGGTACCGGGGAGCTGTTTTTT.

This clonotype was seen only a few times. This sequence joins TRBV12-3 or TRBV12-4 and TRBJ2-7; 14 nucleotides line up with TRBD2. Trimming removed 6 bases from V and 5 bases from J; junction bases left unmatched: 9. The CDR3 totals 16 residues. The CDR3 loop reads CASSGTSGSSYHEQYF. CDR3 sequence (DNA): TGTGCCAGCAGCGGGACTAGCGGGAGTTCTTACCACGAGCAGTACTTC.

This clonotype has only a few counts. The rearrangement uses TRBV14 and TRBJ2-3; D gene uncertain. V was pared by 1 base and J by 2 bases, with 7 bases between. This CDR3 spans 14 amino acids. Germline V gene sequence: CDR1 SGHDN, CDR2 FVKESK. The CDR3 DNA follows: TGTGCCAGCAGCCAAGGTTTAAACACAGATACGCAGTATTTT. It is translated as CASSQGLNTDTQYF. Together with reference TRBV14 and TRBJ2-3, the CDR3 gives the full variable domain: EAGVTQFPSHSVIEKGQTVTLRCDPISGHDNLYWYRRVMGKEIKFLLHFVKESKQDESGMPNNRFLAERTGGTYSTLKVQPAELEDSGVYFCASSQGLNTDTQYFGPGTRLTVL.

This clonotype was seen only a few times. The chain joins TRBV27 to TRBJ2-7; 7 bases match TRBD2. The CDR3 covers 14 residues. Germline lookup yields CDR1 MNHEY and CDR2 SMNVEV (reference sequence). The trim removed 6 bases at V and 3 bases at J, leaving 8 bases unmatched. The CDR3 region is CASSWTGGVYEQYF. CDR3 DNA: TGTGCCAGCAGCTGGACGGGGGGTGTCTACGAGCAGTACTTC.

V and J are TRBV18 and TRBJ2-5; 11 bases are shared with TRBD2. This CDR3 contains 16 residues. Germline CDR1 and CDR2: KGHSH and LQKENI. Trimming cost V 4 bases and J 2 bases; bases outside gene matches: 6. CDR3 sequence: CASSRSTSGAQETQYF. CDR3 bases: TGTGCCAGCTCACGATCGACTAGCGGGGCTCAAGAGACCCAGTACTTC. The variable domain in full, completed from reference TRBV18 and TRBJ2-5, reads NAGVMQNPRHLVRRRGQEARLRCSPMKGHSHVYWYRQLPEEGLKFMVYLQKENIIDESGMPKERFSAEFPKEGPSILRIQQVVRGDSAAYFCASSRSTSGAQETQYFGPGTRLLVL.

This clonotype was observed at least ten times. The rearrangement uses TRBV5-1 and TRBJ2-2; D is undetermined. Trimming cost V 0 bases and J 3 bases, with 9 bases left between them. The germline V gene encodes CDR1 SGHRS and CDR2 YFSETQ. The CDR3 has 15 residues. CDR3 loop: CASSLARSHTGELFF. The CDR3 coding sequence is TGCGCCAGCAGCTTGGCCAGGTCCCACACCGGGGAGCTGTTTTTT.

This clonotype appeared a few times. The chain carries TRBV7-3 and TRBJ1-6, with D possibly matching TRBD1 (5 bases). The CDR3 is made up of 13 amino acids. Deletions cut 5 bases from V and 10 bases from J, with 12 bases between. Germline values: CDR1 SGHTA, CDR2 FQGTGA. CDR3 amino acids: CASSLGGKSPLHF. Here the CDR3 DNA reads TGTGCCAGCAGCCTTGGGGGGAAGTCACCCCTCCACTTT.

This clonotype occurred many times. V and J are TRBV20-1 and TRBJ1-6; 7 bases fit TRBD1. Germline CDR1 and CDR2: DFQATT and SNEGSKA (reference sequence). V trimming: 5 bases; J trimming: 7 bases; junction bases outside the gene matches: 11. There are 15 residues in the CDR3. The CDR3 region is CSAGSSTGRNSPLHF. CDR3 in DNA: TGCAGTGCTGGTTCGTCGACAGGGCGGAATTCACCCCTCCACTTT.

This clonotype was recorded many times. The CDR3 DNA reads TGCGCCAGCAGCTTATTGAGTACCTACGAGCAGTACTTC. Translation: CASSLLSTYEQYF. The rearrangement joins TRBV5-1 to TRBJ2-7, with no clear D. In germline, CDR1 is SGHRS, CDR2 YFSETQ. The CDR3 is 13 amino acids. Trimming stripped 2 bases from V and 2 bases from J, with 8 bases between.

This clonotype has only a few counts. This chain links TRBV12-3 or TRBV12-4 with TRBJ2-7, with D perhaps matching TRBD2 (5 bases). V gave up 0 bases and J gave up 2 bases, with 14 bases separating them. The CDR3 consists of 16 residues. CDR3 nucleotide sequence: TGTGCCAGCAGTTTAGCTCGCTTGCGGGCGACCTACGAGCAGTACTTC. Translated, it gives CASSLARLRATYEQYF.

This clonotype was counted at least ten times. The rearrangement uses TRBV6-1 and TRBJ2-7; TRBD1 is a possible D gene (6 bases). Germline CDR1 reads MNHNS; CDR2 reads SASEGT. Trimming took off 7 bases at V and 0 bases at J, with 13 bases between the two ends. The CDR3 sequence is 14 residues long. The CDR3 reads CASNEWGHSYEQYF. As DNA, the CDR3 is TGTGCCAGCAACGAATGGGGACACTCCTACGAGCAGTACTTC.